These 20 T cell receptor beta chains share one sample of origin, sequenced in a study of cytomegalovirus exposure and HLA in healthy donors. The PCR employed 60 Vbeta primers together with 13 Jbeta primers. The protocol was immunoSEQ multiplex PCR, while the TCRdb copy is restricted to in-frame clones and leaves out a portion. This sample has roughly 120,000 clones, with roughly 77% found just once. Sequenced: PBMCs. The source is a man in his forties or fifties in good health and CMV-seropositive.

This sequence joins TRBV6-1 and TRBJ1-2; D is unclear. V lost 0 bases and J 5 bases, leaving 13 bases between the germline ends. The germline V gene has CDR1 MNHNS and CDR2 SASEGT. The CDR3 contains 15 residues. The DNA of the CDR3 is TGTGCCAGCAGTGAAGCCGGAGCGGGAGTGTATGGCTACACCTTC. This codes for CASSEAGAGVYGYTF.

The chain is built from TRBV28 and TRBJ2-7; D might be TRBD1 (6 bases). This CDR3 comprises 15 residues. Trimming stripped 6 bases from V and 3 bases from J, with 18 bases between. In germline, CDR1 is MDHEN, CDR2 SYDVKM. CDR3 bases: TGTGCCAGCAGCCCCGGTTCCGTGGACAGCTACGAGCAGTACTTC. Its translation is CASSPGSVDSYEQYF.

The count of this clone is one. V and J are TRBV6-5 and TRBJ2-7; TRBD1 might be the D (7 bases). Deletions cut 2 bases from V and 4 bases from J, with 12 bases between. This CDR3 is built from 14 residues. Per the germline V gene, CDR1 is MNHEY and CDR2 is SVGAGI. The CDR3 bases are TGTGCCAGCAGTTACGCAGGGGGGCGATACGAGCAGTACTTC. It codes for CASSYAGGRYEQYF.

The chain couples TRBV6-1 to TRBJ1-4; D possibly corresponds to TRBD1 (5 bases). In germline, CDR1 is MNHNS, CDR2 SASEGT. The CDR3 runs to 16 residues. V was pared by 4 bases and J by 0 bases, with 12 bases between. CDR3 in DNA: TGTGCCAGCAGTGCAAGGGGATACTCAACTAATGAAAAACTGTTTTTT. Translated: CASSARGYSTNEKLFF.

This rearrangement joins TRBV25-1 to TRBJ2-7; 9 nucleotides align to TRBD2. The trim removed 8 bases at V and 5 bases at J, leaving 10 bases unmatched. CDR1 is MGHDK, CDR2 SYGVNS, per germline. The CDR3 is 14 residues long. CDR3 loop: CASGRAGGVDEQYF. The CDR3 nucleotides are TGTGCCAGCGGAAGAGCGGGAGGAGTCGACGAGCAGTACTTC.

The chain has TRBV2 and TRBJ1-1, with D possibly TRBD1 on 5 matching bases. CDR1 and CDR2 from the germline V gene are SNHLY and FYNNEI. Trimming removed 7 bases at V and 4 bases at J, with 10 bases between. CDR3 length equals 12 residues. The CDR3 spells CASTGGITEAFF. The CDR3 DNA reads as TGTGCCAGCACGGGGGGGATCACTGAAGCTTTCTTT. Using reference TRBV2 and TRBJ1-1 for the parts outside the CDR3, the full variable domain is EPEVTQTPSHQVTQMGQEVILRCVPISNHLYFYWYRQILGQKVEFLVSFYNNEISEKSEIFDDQFSVERPDGSNFTLKIRSTKLEDSAMYFCASTGGITEAFFGQGTRLTVV.

The genes are TRBV10-3 and TRBJ2-3; 9 bases align to TRBD2. Germline-derived CDR1 and CDR2 are ENHRY and SYGVKD. This CDR3 spans 15 amino acids. V gave up 7 bases and J gave up 4 bases; unmatched junction bases: 9. Written as DNA, the CDR3 is TGTGCCATCAATGGGGCGGGAGGGGCGGCAGATACGCAGTATTTT. Translation gives CAINGAGGAADTQYF.

The V call is TRBV7-2, the J call TRBJ1-2; TRBD1 is a possible D gene (6 bases). The germline V and J ends were trimmed by 3 bases and 2 bases, with 10 bases remaining between them. Germline V gives CDR1 SGHTA, CDR2 FQGNSA. The CDR3 has 14 residues. The CDR3: CASSFQGSNYGYTF. CDR3 bases: TGTGCCAGCAGCTTTCAGGGGAGCAACTATGGCTACACCTTC.

This rearrangement joins TRBV6-6 to TRBJ1-1, with 11 bases lining up with TRBD1. The V segment lost 2 bases and the J segment 3 bases; nucleotides outside the gene matches: 5. Germline loops: CDR1 MNHNY, CDR2 SVGAGI (reference sequence). The CDR3 contains 16 residues. The CDR3 DNA sequence: TGTGCCAGCAGTTACCTCGGACAGGGGGCTTACACTGAAGCTTTCTTT. Protein: CASSYLGQGAYTEAFF.

The chain carries TRBV2 and TRBJ2-5; D possibly corresponds to TRBD2 (5 bases). Germline assignment: CDR1 SNHLY and CDR2 FYNNEI. Between the trimmed V and J ends, which lost 2 bases and 2 bases, there was a span of 12 bases. This CDR3 comprises 15 residues. For the CDR3, the DNA is TGTGCCAGCAGTGAACAGCGGACCTTACAAGAGACCCAGTACTTC. Protein: CASSEQRTLQETQYF.

The rearrangement uses TRBV6-5 and TRBJ2-7; 11 bases are shared with TRBD1. V dropped 2 bases and J dropped 5; count of bases not matched to a gene: 8. Germline-derived CDR1 and CDR2 are MNHEY and SVGAGI. CDR3 length: 16 residues. The CDR3 reads CASSYPTGQGANEQYF. CDR3 in DNA: TGTGCCAGCAGTTACCCAACCGGACAGGGGGCCAACGAGCAGTACTTC.

This chain uses TRBV5-4 with TRBJ1-1; TRBD1 agrees at 9 bases. Germline-derived CDR1 and CDR2 are SGHNT and YYREEE (reference sequence). The CDR3 contains 16 residues. V trimming: 4 bases; J trimming: 6 bases; junction bases outside the gene matches: 13. The CDR3 DNA reads as TGTGCCAGCAGCATCGACAGGGGGTTCCTTCAAGCTGAAGCTTTCTTT. Its protein product is CASSIDRGFLQAEAFF.

The chain uses TRBV7-8 and TRBJ1-4, with D tentatively TRBD1 (5 bases). Per the germline V gene, CDR1 is SGHVS and CDR2 is FQNEAQ. The CDR3 runs 16 residues. Trimming took 5 bases from V and 4 from J, leaving 17 bases between them. Written as DNA, the CDR3 is TGTGCCAGCAGCCCCTTCGGAGGGGTACGTAATGAAAAACTGTTTTTT. Its translation is CASSPFGGVRNEKLFF. Full variable domain (remainder filled in from reference TRBV7-8 and TRBJ1-4): GAGVSQSPRYKVAKRGQDVALRCDPISGHVSLFWYQQALGQGPEFLTYFQNEAQLDKSGLPSDRFFAERPEGSVSTLKIQRTQQEDSAVYLCASSPFGGVRNEKLFFGSGTQLSVL.

This chain connects TRBV7-2 to TRBJ1-4; D is possibly TRBD1 (5 bases). Germline loops: CDR1 SGHTA, CDR2 FQGNSA. V lost 5 bases, J lost 6 bases, and 13 bases lay in between. This CDR3 spans 14 amino acids. The CDR3 region has the DNA TGTGCCAGCAGCCCCGGGGGTTGGGATGAAAAACTGTTTTTT. It encodes CASSPGGWDEKLFF.

The CDR3 DNA follows: TGTGCCAGCTCACCAACTAGCCTCAAAGAGACCCAGTACTTC. Its translation: CASSPTSLKETQYF. The chain recombines TRBV18 with TRBJ2-5; D is perhaps TRBD2 (6 bases). The germline CDR1 and CDR2 sequences are KGHSH and LQKENI. Trimming stripped 2 bases from V and 3 bases from J, with 10 bases between. This CDR3 spans 14 amino acids.

The V call is TRBV5-6, the J call TRBJ1-2; the match to TRBD1 covers 7 bases. The CDR3 has 14 amino acids. The junction had 5 bases not matched to a gene; V was cut back by 1 base and J by 5 bases. Germline CDR1 is SGHDT and CDR2 is YYEEEE. CDR3 sequence: CASSLRQGVYGYTF. The CDR3 DNA follows: TGTGCCAGCAGCTTGAGGCAGGGGGTATATGGCTACACCTTC.

The rearrangement links TRBV5-1 to TRBJ2-1; TRBD2 matches at 11 bases. The CDR3 runs to 17 residues. Germline trimming cut 4 bases from V and 9 bases from J; bases unmatched to any gene: 15. The germline gives CDR1 SGHRS, CDR2 YFSETQ. For the CDR3, the DNA is TGCGCCAGCAGCCAATTTTCTAGCGGGGGGCCCTACGTTGAGCAGTTCTTC. Residues: CASSQFSSGGPYVEQFF.

This clone showed up just a few times. V usage is TRBV7-8 and J usage is TRBJ2-5; no reliable D call. The CDR3 extends over 12 amino acids. CDR1 SGHVS and CDR2 FQNEAQ come from the germline V gene. V gave up 1 base and J gave up 4 bases, with 4 bases separating them. The CDR3: CASSLVSETQYF. The DNA for the CDR3 is TGTGCCAGCAGCTTAGTATCAGAGACCCAGTACTTC.

The genes are TRBV5-1 and TRBJ2-7; 9 bases agree with TRBD1. This CDR3 comprises 14 residues. Losses at the gene ends were 3 bases for V and 6 bases for J; bases not matched to a gene: 7. The V gene's germline CDR1 is SGHRS and CDR2 YFSETQ. The CDR3 region is CASSWGTGPREQYF. CDR3 nucleotide sequence: TGCGCCAGCAGCTGGGGGACAGGGCCCCGCGAGCAGTACTTC. Supplemented by reference TRBV5-1 and TRBJ2-7, the full variable domain reads KAGVTQTPRYLIKTRGQQVTLSCSPISGHRSVSWYQQTPGQGLQFLFEYFSETQRNKGNFPGRFSGRQFSNSRSEMNVSTLELGDSALYLCASSWGTGPREQYFGPGTRLTVT.

This clone was counted between two and nine times. The chain recombines TRBV29-1 with TRBJ1-2; the D gene is possibly TRBD1 (5 bases). The V gene's germline CDR1 is SQVTM and CDR2 ANQGSEA. CDR3 length: 14 amino acids. V lost 4 bases, J lost 3 bases, and 15 bases lay in between. The CDR3 DNA reads as TGCAGCGTTGCGGAAGGCCTAGGGGACTATGGCTACACCTTC. It specifies CSVAEGLGDYGYTF.